Here is one T cell receptor beta chain with its context. The study assigned cohorts using participant-reported clinical history. Donors of Cohort 3 who recovered were those that had two negative PCRs, clearance, or symptom resolution. The data stem from a study of blood T cell repertoires in COVID-19. Study in general: The samples span acute and convalescent COVID-19 from the United States, Italy and Spain. T cells, B-cell-depleted T cells, or PBMCs supplied cDNA or gDNA.

Libraries were prepared by immunoSEQ multiplex PCR; TCRdb keeps only in-frame clonotypes and omits some of them. The repertoire holds 390,000 or so clones, with around 91% as singletons. V lost 3 bases to trimming and J lost 6 bases; unmatched junction nucleotides: 6. The CDR3 runs to 15 residues. Per germline, CDR1 SGHDT and CDR2 YYEEEE. The sequenced sample was PBMCs or T cells enriched from blood (not recorded which). The receptor's source is a man aged 18 to 35 who had recovered from COVID-19. The chain recombines TRBV5-6 with TRBJ1-3, with TRBD1 matching over 10 bases. CDR3 region: CASSSDRGTPNTIYF. As DNA, the CDR3 is TGTGCCAGCAGCTCGGACAGGGGGACGCCAAACACCATATATTTT.